Following are 27 T cell receptor beta chains from one sample sequenced in a study of tumor-infiltrating lymphocytes in localized non-small cell lung cancer. Data came from immunoSEQ multiplex PCR; TCRdb stores just in-frame clones and leaves some out. The sample includes about 6,600 clones, around two thirds of them seen just once. Specimen: lung tumor tissue. Source of these receptors: a human donor with non-small cell lung cancer.

J is TRBJ2-7 and V is TRBV28; D might be TRBD2 (5 bases). The CDR3 contains 16 residues. Germline lookup yields CDR1 MDHEN and CDR2 SYDVKM. V gave up 4 bases and J gave up 2 bases, with 18 bases separating them. CDR3 DNA: TGTGCCAGCAGTTACGAGGACCTCCGAGGGACCTACGAGCAGTACTTC. It is translated as CASSYEDLRGTYEQYF.

This clone was detected a few times. The chain is built from TRBV10-3 and TRBJ1-1; 7 positions agree with TRBD1. From germline, CDR1 is ENHRY and CDR2 SYGVKD. The CDR3 has 14 residues. Losses at the gene ends were 9 bases for V and 2 bases for J; bases not matched to a gene: 9. The CDR3 DNA is TGTGCCATAAGTCCCGGGACAGCCAACACTGAAGCTTTCTTT. It encodes CAISPGTANTEAFF.

The gene calls are TRBV5-1 and TRBJ1-1; TRBD1 is a possible D gene (6 bases). The CDR3 contains 14 residues. Trimming left V 4 bases short and J 1 base short, with 11 bases between. The germline V gene encodes CDR1 SGHRS and CDR2 YFSETQ. In nucleotides, the CDR3 is TGCGCCAGCAGCCCGGGGGGGCCGAACACTGAAGCTTTCTTT. Amino acids: CASSPGGPNTEAFF. Supplemented by reference TRBV5-1 and TRBJ1-1, the full variable domain reads KAGVTQTPRYLIKTRGQQVTLSCSPISGHRSVSWYQQTPGQGLQFLFEYFSETQRNKGNFPGRFSGRQFSNSRSEMNVSTLELGDSALYLCASSPGGPNTEAFFGQGTRLTVV.

The chain combines TRBV5-6 with TRBJ1-1; 12 positions match TRBD1. The CDR3 covers 18 residues. Germline V gives CDR1 SGHDT, CDR2 YYEEEE. J was trimmed by 3 bases and V by 1 base; bases with no gene match: 10. CDR3 nucleotides: TGTGCCAGCAGCTTGCCCCTCCCCGGGACAGGGGGCGACACTGAAGCTTTCTTT. Its protein is CASSLPLPGTGGDTEAFF.

V gene TRBV5-6 combines with J gene TRBJ2-7; tentative D call: TRBD1 (6 bases). The CDR3 sequence is 12 residues long. V was clipped by 2 bases and J by 5 bases, with 8 bases between them. CDR1 SGHDT and CDR2 YYEEEE come from the germline V gene. The CDR3 protein is CASSFQGHEQYF. Here the CDR3 DNA reads TGTGCCAGCAGCTTTCAGGGGCACGAGCAGTACTTC.

J is TRBJ1-5 and V is TRBV5-1; D is perhaps TRBD1 (6 bases). The length of the CDR3 is 15 residues. The V and J ends lost 0 bases and 6 bases respectively, with 13 bases between them. CDR1 and CDR2 from the germline V gene are SGHRS and YFSETQ. This CDR3 is CASSLEGGGAQPQHF. CDR3 bases: TGCGCCAGCAGCTTGGAAGGGGGTGGCGCTCAGCCCCAGCATTTT.

V gene TRBV6-1 combines with J gene TRBJ1-5, with 7 positions matching TRBD1. The trim removed 2 bases at V and 2 bases at J, leaving 12 bases unmatched. Germline V lookup: CDR1 MNHNS, CDR2 SASEGT. This CDR3 is built from 18 residues. The CDR3 nucleotides read TGTGCCAGCAGTGAAACCCTCTTCTTAGGACAGGGCAATCAGCCCCAGCATTTT. This encodes CASSETLFLGQGNQPQHF.

The chain couples TRBV14 to TRBJ2-3; either TRBD1 or TRBD2 may fit D (5 bases each). Germline-derived CDR1 and CDR2 are SGHDN and FVKESK. This CDR3 has 16 amino acids. Deletions cut 3 bases from V and 2 bases from J, with 15 bases between. The CDR3, as DNA: TGTGCCAGCAGCCATCTCCAGAGGGGTTACACAGATACGCAGTATTTT. Translating gives CASSHLQRGYTDTQYF.

This chain uses TRBV18 with TRBJ2-7, with 8 nucleotides matching TRBD1. The ends lost 6 bases at V and 7 bases at J; junction bases unmatched: 5. CDR1 is KGHSH and CDR2 is LQKENI in the germline V gene. The CDR3 is 12 amino acids. The CDR3 DNA sequence: TGTGCCAGCTCCGTGGACAGGGCGGAGCAGTACTTC. Translating gives CASSVDRAEQYF. The full variable domain, in which reference TRBV18 and TRBJ2-7 provide the parts outside the CDR3, is NAGVMQNPRHLVRRRGQEARLRCSPMKGHSHVYWYRQLPEEGLKFMVYLQKENIIDESGMPKERFSAEFPKEGPSILRIQQVVRGDSAAYFCASSVDRAEQYFGPGTRLTVT.

This chain joins TRBV5-5 and TRBJ1-5; D call uncertain. V dropped 1 base and J dropped 1 base, with 6 bases sitting between them. CDR3 length: 14 amino acids. Germline V gene lookup returns CDR1 SGHKS and CDR2 YYEKEE (reference sequence). CDR3 region: CASSLWVSNQPQHF. CDR3 nucleotides: TGTGCCAGCAGCTTGTGGGTAAGCAATCAGCCCCAGCATTTT.

CDR3 in DNA: TGTGCCAGCAGCTTAGATAGCTCCTATAATTCACCCCTCCACTTT. This sequence encodes CASSLDSSYNSPLHF. V gene TRBV11-2 combines with J gene TRBJ1-6; D not resolved. In germline, CDR1 is SGHAT, CDR2 FQNNGV. This CDR3 spans 15 amino acids. The V end was cut by 0 bases, the J end by 0 bases, with 3 bases between.

The chain employs TRBV11-1 and TRBJ1-5; a weak D match, TRBD1 (5 bases). Germline V gives CDR1 SGHAT, CDR2 FQDESV (reference sequence). The CDR3 runs 13 residues. V gave up 3 bases and J gave up 3 bases, with 6 bases separating them. This CDR3 reads CASSLGPNQPQHF. CDR3 DNA sequence: TGTGCCAGCAGCTTGGGGCCCAATCAGCCCCAGCATTTT.

The chain links TRBV6-1 to TRBJ1-3; D uncertain. The germline V gene has CDR1 MNHNS and CDR2 SASEGT. Trimming stripped 8 bases from V and 6 bases from J, with 11 bases between. The CDR3 runs to 12 residues. CDR3 DNA sequence: TGTGCCAGCTCCTGGGGAGAAAACACCATATATTTT. It yields the protein CASSWGENTIYF.

The chain carries TRBV2 and TRBJ2-7; 9 bases agree with TRBD1. Per the germline V gene, CDR1 is SNHLY and CDR2 is FYNNEI. With V trimmed by 8 bases and J by 3 bases, 8 bases remained unmatched. The CDR3 loop spans 14 amino acids. This CDR3 reads CASGGGTGYYEQYF. CDR3 DNA sequence: TGTGCCAGCGGCGGAGGGACAGGGTACTACGAGCAGTACTTC.

The chain links TRBV6-4 to TRBJ1-1; the match to TRBD1 covers 9 bases. Trimming cost V 9 bases and J 4 bases; bases outside gene matches: 0. The CDR3 runs to 11 residues. Germline assignment: CDR1 MRHNA and CDR2 SNTAGT. This CDR3 reads CARTGGTEAFF. In DNA form, the CDR3 reads TGTGCCAGGACAGGGGGCACTGAAGCTTTCTTT.

This chain uses TRBV20-1 with TRBJ1-2; a weak D match, TRBD1 (5 bases). The CDR3 contains 10 residues. From germline, CDR1 is DFQATT and CDR2 SNEGSKA (reference sequence). CDR3 nucleotide sequence: TGCATCCCCCATAGGGGCGGCTACACCTTC. This encodes CIPHRGGYTF.

The chain employs TRBV5-6 and TRBJ1-2; 9 bases align to TRBD1. The junction had 8 bases not matched to a gene; V was cut back by 4 bases and J by 7 bases. CDR3 size: 14 residues. Germline CDR1 and CDR2: SGHDT and YYEEEE. This chain's CDR3 is CASSINRGRSGYTF. As DNA, the CDR3 is TGTGCCAGCAGCATCAACAGGGGGCGAAGTGGCTACACCTTC.

The CDR3 region is CASSSGGGSPLHF. CDR3 nucleotides: TGTGCCAGCAGTTCAGGGGGAGGTTCACCCCTCCACTTT. The V gene is TRBV6-6, the J gene TRBJ1-6, with 7 bases lining up with TRBD1. With 4 bases clipped from V and 9 bases from J, the junction kept 3 bases outside the gene matches. Germline CDR1 reads MNHNY; CDR2 reads SVGAGI (reference sequence). The CDR3 length is 13 residues.

The chain is built from TRBV5-1 and TRBJ2-1; D possibly corresponds to TRBD2 (6 bases). This CDR3 has 17 residues. Trimming stripped 0 bases from V and 9 bases from J, with 22 bases between. Per the germline V gene, CDR1 is SGHRS and CDR2 is YFSETQ. The CDR3 nucleotides read TGCGCCAGCAGCTTGGCTAAAGCGGGTCAACCCAAGGGTGAGCAGTTCTTC. Its translation: CASSLAKAGQPKGEQFF.

This rearrangement joins TRBV4-1 to TRBJ2-3; D may be TRBD1 or TRBD2 (6 bases each). The germline V and J ends were trimmed by 6 bases and 4 bases, with 20 bases remaining between them. CDR3 length equals 16 residues. The germline V gene encodes CDR1 MGHRA and CDR2 YSYEKL. The chain's CDR3 is CASSPARGPKPDTQYF. CDR3 bases: TGCGCCAGCAGTCCTGCACGGGGGCCGAAACCAGATACGCAGTATTTT.

Only one count was recorded for this clone. The rearrangement uses TRBV29-1 and TRBJ1-2; D possibly corresponds to TRBD1 (6 bases). CDR3 length equals 12 residues. V was cut by 3 bases and J by 4 bases, with 9 bases left in between. Germline lookup yields CDR1 SQVTM and CDR2 ANQGSEA. CDR3 bases: TGCAGCGTTGAGGGGGCAGCCTATGGCTACACCTTC. It codes for CSVEGAAYGYTF.

This chain connects TRBV11-3 to TRBJ2-7; 7 bases align to TRBD1. J lost 1 base, V lost 3 bases, and 3 bases had no gene match. The CDR3 extends over 14 amino acids. The germline V gene has CDR1 SGHNT and CDR2 YENEEA. This CDR3 reads CASSFWTGSYEQYF. The CDR3 nucleotides are TGTGCCAGCAGCTTTTGGACAGGTTCCTACGAGCAGTACTTC.

The rearrangement joins TRBV7-2 to TRBJ2-7; weak D call: TRBD2 (7 bases). V lost 0 bases and J lost 5, with 11 bases in between. Looked up from germline, CDR1 is SGHTA and CDR2 is FQGNSA. This CDR3 contains 14 residues. The CDR3 loop is CASSLAAGAHEQYF. DNA of the CDR3: TGTGCCAGCAGCTTAGCGGCGGGGGCCCACGAGCAGTACTTC.

The chain combines TRBV7-2 with TRBJ2-7; D is ambiguous. Between the trimmed V and J ends, which lost 5 bases and 3 bases, there was a span of 8 bases. Germline assignment: CDR1 SGHTA and CDR2 FQGNSA. The CDR3 loop spans 12 amino acids. The CDR3 region has the DNA TGTGCCAGCAGCCGTGTGGGCTACGAGCAGTACTTC. Translating gives CASSRVGYEQYF.

The genes are TRBV19 and TRBJ2-5; TRBD2 matches 9 bases. The CDR3 contains 15 residues. V lost 4 bases, J lost 3 bases, and 6 bases stayed unmatched. Germline V CDR1 and CDR2: LNHDA, SQIVND (reference sequence). The DNA for the CDR3 is TGTGCCAGTAGTACCTTAGCGGGGGTGGAAGAGACCCAGTACTTC. Translated: CASSTLAGVEETQYF.

The chain joins TRBV2 to TRBJ1-5, with 8 bases matching TRBD1. This CDR3 comprises 15 residues. Germline V gene sequence: CDR1 SNHLY, CDR2 FYNNEI. Trimming took 5 bases from V and 5 from J; bases not matched to a gene: 8. CDR3 in DNA: TGTGCCAGCAGTCAATTATCAGGGGGCGATCAGCCCCAGCATTTT. This sequence encodes CASSQLSGGDQPQHF. Variable domain in full (rest from reference TRBV2 and TRBJ1-5): EPEVTQTPSHQVTQMGQEVILRCVPISNHLYFYWYRQILGQKVEFLVSFYNNEISEKSEIFDDQFSVERPDGSNFTLKIRSTKLEDSAMYFCASSQLSGGDQPQHFGDGTRLSIL.

The sample holds a few counts of this clone. J is TRBJ2-7 and V is TRBV6-5; 7 bases map to TRBD1. Germline values: CDR1 MNHEY, CDR2 SVGAGI. J gave up 6 bases and V 2 bases, and 4 bases lay outside the gene matches. The CDR3 length is 13 residues. CDR3 protein: CASSYKTGLEQYF. The CDR3 bases are TGTGCCAGCAGTTACAAGACAGGGCTCGAGCAGTACTTC.